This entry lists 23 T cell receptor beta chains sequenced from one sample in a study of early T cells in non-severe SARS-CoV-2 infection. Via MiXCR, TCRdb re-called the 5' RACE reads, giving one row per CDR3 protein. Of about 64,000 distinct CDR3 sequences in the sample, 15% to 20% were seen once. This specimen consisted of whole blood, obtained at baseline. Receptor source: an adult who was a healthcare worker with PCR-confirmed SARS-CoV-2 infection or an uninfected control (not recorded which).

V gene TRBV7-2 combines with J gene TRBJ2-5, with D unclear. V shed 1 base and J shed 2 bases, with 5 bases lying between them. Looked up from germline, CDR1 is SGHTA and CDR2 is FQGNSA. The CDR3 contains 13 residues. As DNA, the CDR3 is TGTGCCAGCAGCTTAGTCGGTCAAGAGACCCAGTACTTC. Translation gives CASSLVGQETQYF. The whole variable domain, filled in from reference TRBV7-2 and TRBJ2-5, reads GAGVSQSPSNKVTEKGKDVELRCDPISGHTALYWYRQSLGQGLEFLIYFQGNSAPDKSGLPSDRFSAERTGGSVSTLTIQRTQQEDSAVYLCASSLVGQETQYFGPGTRLLVL.

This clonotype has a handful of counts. As DNA, the CDR3 is TGTGCCAGCAGCCTGACAGGGGGTGAAGCTTTCTTT. Its translation is CASSLTGGEAFF. This sequence joins TRBV27 and TRBJ1-1, with 9 bases fitting TRBD1. This CDR3 spans 12 amino acids. Trimming at V came to 6 bases and at J to 7 bases, leaving 3 bases not matched to a gene. Germline-derived CDR1 and CDR2 are MNHEY and SMNVEV (reference sequence).

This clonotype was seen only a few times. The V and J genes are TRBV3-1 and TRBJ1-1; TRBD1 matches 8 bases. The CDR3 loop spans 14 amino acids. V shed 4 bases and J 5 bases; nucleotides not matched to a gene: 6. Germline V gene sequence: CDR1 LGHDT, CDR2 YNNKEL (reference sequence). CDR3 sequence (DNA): TGTGCCAGCAGCCCAGGGGGCGGATTTACTGAAGCTTTCTTT. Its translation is CASSPGGGFTEAFF.

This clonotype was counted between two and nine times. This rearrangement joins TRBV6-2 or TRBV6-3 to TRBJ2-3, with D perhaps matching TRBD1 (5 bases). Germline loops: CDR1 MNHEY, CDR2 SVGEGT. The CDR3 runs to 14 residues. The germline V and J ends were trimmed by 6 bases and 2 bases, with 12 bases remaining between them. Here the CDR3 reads CASSRQIHTDTQYF. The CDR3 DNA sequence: TGTGCCAGCAGCCGACAGATACACACAGATACGCAGTATTTT.

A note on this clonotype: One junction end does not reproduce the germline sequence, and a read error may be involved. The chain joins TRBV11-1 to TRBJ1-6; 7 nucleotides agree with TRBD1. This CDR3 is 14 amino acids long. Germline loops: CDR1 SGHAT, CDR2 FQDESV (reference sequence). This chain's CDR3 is CASSLTGSDSHLHF. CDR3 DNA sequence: TGTGCCAGCAGCTTGACAGGGTCGGATTCACACCTCCACTTT.

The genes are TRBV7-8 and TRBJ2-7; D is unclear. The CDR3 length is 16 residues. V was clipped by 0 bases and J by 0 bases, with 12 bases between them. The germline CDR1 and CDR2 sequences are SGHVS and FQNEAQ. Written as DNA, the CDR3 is TGTGCCAGCAGCTTAGCGCTTGCGGAGAGCTCCTACGAGCAGTACTTC. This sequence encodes CASSLALAESSYEQYF.

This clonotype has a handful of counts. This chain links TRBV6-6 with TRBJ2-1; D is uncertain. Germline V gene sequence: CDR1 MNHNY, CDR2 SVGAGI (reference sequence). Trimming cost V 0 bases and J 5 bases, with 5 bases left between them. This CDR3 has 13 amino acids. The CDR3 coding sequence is TGTGCCAGCAGTTACTCGGCTGACAATGAGCAGTTCTTC. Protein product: CASSYSADNEQFF.

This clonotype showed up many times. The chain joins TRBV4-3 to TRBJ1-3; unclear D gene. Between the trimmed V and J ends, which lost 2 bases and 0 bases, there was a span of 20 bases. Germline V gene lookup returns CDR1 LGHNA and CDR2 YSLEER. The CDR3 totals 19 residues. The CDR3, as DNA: TGCGCCAGCAGCCAATTGCTTACAGCCGACGGCCGCTCTGGAAACACCATATATTTT. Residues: CASSQLLTADGRSGNTIYF.

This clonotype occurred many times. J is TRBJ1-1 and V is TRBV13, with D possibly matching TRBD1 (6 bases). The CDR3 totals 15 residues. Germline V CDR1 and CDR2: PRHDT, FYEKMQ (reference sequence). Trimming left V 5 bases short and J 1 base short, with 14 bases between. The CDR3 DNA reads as TGTGCCAGCAGCACCGCGGGACATACGAACACTGAAGCTTTCTTT. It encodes CASSTAGHTNTEAFF.

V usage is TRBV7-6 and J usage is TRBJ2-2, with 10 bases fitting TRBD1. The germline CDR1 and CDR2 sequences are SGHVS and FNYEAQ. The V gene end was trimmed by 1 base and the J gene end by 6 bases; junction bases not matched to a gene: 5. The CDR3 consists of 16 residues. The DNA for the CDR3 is TGTGCCAGCAGCTTAGAGACAGGGGGCGTCGCCGGGGAGCTGTTTTTT. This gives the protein CASSLETGGVAGELFF.

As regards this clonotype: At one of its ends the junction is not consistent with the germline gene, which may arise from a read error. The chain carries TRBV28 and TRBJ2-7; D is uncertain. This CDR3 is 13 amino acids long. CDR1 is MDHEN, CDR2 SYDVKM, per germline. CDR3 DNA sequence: TGTGCCAGCAGTTCGCCTCCCCCCGGGTATGTAAACTTC. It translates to CASSSPPPGYVNF.

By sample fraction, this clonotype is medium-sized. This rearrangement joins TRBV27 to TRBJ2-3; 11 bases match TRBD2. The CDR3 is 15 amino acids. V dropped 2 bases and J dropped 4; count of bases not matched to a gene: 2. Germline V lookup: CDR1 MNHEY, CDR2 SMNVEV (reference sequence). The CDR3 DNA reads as TGTGCCAGCAGTTTAACTAGCGGGAGTTCAGATACGCAGTATTTT. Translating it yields CASSLTSGSSDTQYF.

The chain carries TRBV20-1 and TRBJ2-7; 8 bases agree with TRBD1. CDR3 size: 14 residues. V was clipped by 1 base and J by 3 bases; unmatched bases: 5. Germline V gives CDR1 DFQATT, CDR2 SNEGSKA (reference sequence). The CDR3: CSARARDRYYEQYF. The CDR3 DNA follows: TGCAGTGCTAGAGCCCGGGACAGGTACTACGAGCAGTACTTC.

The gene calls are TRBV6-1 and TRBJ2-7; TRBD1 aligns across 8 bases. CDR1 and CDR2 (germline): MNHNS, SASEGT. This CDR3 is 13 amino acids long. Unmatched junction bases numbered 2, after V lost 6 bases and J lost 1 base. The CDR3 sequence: CASSHRGSYEQYF. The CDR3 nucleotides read TGTGCCAGCAGCCACAGGGGGTCCTACGAGCAGTACTTC.

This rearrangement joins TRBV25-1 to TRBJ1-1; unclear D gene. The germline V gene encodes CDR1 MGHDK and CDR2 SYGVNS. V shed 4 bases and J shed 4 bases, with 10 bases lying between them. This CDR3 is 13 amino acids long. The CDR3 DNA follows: TGTGCCAGCAGTGTGGGAATGGCCACTGAAGCTTTCTTT. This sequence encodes CASSVGMATEAFF.

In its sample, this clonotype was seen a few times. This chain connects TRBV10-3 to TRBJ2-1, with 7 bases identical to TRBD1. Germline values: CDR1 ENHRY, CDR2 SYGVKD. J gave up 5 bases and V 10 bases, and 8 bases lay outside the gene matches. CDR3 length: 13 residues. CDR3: CATWDSYNNEQFF. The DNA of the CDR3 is TGTGCCACCTGGGACAGTTATAACAATGAGCAGTTCTTC.

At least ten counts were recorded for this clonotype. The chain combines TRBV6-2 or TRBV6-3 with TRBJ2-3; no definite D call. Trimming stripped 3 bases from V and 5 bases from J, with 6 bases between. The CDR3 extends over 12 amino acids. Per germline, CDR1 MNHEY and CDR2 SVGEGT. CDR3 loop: CASSYRRDTQYF. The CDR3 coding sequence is TGTGCCAGCAGTTATCGTCGAGATACGCAGTATTTT.

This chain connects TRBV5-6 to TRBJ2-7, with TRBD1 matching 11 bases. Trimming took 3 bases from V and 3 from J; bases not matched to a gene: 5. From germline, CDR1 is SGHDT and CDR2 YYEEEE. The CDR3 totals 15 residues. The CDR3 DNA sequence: TGTGCCAGCAGCTGGACAGGGGGCCCAAGCTACGAGCAGTACTTC. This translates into CASSWTGGPSYEQYF.

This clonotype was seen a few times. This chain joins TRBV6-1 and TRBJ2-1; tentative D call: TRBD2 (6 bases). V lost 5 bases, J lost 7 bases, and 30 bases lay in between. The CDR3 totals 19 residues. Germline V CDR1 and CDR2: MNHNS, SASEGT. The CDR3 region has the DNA TGTGCCAGCAGTTCTCCAATTTATAGTCGCCAGGGAGGTAGAAATGAGCAGTTCTTC. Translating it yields CASSSPIYSRQGGRNEQFF.

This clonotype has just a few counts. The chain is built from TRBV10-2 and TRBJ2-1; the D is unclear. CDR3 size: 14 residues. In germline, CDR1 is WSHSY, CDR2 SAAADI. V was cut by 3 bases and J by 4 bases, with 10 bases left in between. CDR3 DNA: TGCGCCAGCAGTGATATCGCGGCGTACAATGAGCAGTTCTTC. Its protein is CASSDIAAYNEQFF.

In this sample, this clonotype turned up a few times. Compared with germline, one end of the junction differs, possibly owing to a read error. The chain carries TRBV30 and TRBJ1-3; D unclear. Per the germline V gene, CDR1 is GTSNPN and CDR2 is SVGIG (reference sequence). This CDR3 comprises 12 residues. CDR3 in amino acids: CAWMDSENTIYF. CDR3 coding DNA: TGTGCCTGGATGGATTCTGAAAACACCATATATTTT.

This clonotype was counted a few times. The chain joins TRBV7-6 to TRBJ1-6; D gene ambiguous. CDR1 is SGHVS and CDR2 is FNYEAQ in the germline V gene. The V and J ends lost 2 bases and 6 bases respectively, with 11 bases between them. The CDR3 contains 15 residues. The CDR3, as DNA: TGTGCCAGCAGCTTAACCGTGCGTGGTAATTCACCCCTCCACTTT. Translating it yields CASSLTVRGNSPLHF.

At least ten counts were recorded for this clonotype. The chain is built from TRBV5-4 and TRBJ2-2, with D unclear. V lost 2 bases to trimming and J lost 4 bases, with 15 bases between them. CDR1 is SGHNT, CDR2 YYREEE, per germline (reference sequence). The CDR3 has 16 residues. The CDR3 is CASSFGQSWGTGELFF. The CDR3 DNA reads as TGTGCCAGCAGCTTTGGTCAATCTTGGGGCACCGGGGAGCTGTTTTTT.